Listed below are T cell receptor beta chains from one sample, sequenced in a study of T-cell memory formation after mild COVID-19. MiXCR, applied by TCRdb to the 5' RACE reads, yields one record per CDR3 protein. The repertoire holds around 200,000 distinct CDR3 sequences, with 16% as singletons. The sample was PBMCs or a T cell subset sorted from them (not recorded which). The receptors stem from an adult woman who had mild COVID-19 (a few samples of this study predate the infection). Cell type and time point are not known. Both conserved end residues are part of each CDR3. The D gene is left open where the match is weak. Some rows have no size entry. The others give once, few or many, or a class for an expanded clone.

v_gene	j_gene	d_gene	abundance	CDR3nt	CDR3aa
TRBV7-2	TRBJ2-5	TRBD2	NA	TGTGCCAGCAGTTCGGGACTAGCGGGAGGGAGGGGGCTAGAAGAGACCCAGTACTTC	CASSSGLAGGRGLEETQYF
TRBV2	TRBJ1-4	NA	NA	TGTGCCAGCAGACACGACGGGCAAGGTGAACTGTTTTTT	CASRHDGQGELFF
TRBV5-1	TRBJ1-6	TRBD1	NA	TGCGCCAGCAGTTACACCGGGACAGACGTAAATTCACCCCTCCACTTT	CASSYTGTDVNSPLHF
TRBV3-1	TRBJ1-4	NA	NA	TGTGCCAGCAGTCTGAACCGGGGGGGTAATGAAAAACTGTTTTTT	CASSLNRGGNEKLFF
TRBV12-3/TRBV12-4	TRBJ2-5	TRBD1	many	TGTGCCAGCAGTTTAAACAGGGGGTATCAAGAGACCCAGTACTTC	CASSLNRGYQETQYF
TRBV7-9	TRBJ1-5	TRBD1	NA	TGTGCCAGCAGCTCCATGGACAGGGGGTACAATCAGCCCCAGCATTTT	CASSSMDRGYNQPQHF
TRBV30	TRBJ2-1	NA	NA	TGTGCCCGCTCAGGGCGGATCTCCTACAATGAGCAGTTCTTC	CARSGRISYNEQFF
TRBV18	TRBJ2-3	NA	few	TGTGCCAGCTCACCAGGTTTTAGGGACACAGATACGCAGTATTTT	CASSPGFRDTDTQYF
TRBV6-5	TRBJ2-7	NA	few	TGTGCCAGCAGAACCCCGACAGCCTACTACGAGCAGTACTTC	CASRTPTAYYEQYF
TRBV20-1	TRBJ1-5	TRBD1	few	TGCAGTGCTAGGACAGGGATCAATCAGCCCCAGCATTTT	CSARTGINQPQHF
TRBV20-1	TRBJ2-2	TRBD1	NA	TGCAGTGCTAGGACAGGGATCACCGGGGAGCTGTTTTTT	CSARTGITGELFF
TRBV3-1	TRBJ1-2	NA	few	TGTGCCAGCAGCCTCCTTCTCGTAGGGAGTGATGGCTACACCTTC	CASSLLLVGSDGYTF
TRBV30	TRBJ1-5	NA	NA	TGTGCCTGGGCTCAGGGCGACAATCAGCCCCAGCATTTT	CAWAQGDNQPQHF
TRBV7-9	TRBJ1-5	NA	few	TGTGCCAGCAGCTTCGCAAAGAATCAGCCCCAGCATTTT	CASSFAKNQPQHF
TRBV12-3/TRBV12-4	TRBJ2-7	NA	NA	TGTGCCAGCAGTTTAGATCTGCTATCCTACGAGCAGTACTTC	CASSLDLLSYEQYF
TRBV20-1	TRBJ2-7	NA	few	TGCAGTGCTCCAGCGGGCTACGAGCAGTACTTC	CSAPAGYEQYF
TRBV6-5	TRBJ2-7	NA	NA	TGTGCCAGCAGTTACGGGCAGACCTACGAGCAGTACTTC	CASSYGQTYEQYF
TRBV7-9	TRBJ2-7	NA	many	TGTGCCAGCAGCTTAACCCACGAGCAGTACTTC	CASSLTHEQYF
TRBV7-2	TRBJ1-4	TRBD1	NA	TGTGCCAGCAGCCAACAGGGGGGGAATGAAAAACTGTTTTTT	CASSQQGGNEKLFF
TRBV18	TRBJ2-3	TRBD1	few	TGTGCCAGCTCTTCACAGGGGAGTGGAGGAGATACGCAGTATTTT	CASSSQGSGGDTQYF
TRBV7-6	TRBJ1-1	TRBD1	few	TGTGCCAGCAGCTACGGACAGGGGGGCACTGAAGCTTTCTTT	CASSYGQGGTEAFF
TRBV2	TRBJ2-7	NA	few	TGTGCCAGCACCCAAGAAGGCGGACCCTACGAGCAGTACTTC	CASTQEGGPYEQYF
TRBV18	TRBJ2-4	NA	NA	TGTGCCAGCTCACCGTTTGTTGCAGGGGCAGCCAAAAACATTCAGTACTTC	CASSPFVAGAAKNIQYF
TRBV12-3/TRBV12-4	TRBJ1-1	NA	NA	TGTGCCAGCAGTTCAAATCAGAACACTGAAGCTTTCTTT	CASSSNQNTEAFF
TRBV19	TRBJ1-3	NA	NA	TGTGCCAGTAGCATGGGAAGCTCTGGAAACACCATATATTTT	CASSMGSSGNTIYF
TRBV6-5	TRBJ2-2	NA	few	TGTGCCAGCAGTTCCTCCGGGACCTCAGTCCCCGGGGAGCTGTTTTTT	CASSSSGTSVPGELFF
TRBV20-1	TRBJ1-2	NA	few	TGCAGTGCTAGAGGGAAACGGCGAGTCACCTTC	CSARGKRRVTF
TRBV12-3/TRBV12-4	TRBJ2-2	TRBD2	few	TGTGCCAGCAGCGGGACTAGCGGGAACACCGGGGAGCTGTTTTTT	CASSGTSGNTGELFF
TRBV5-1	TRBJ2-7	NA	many	TGCGCCAGCAGCGCGGGACGGATTTCCTACGAGCAGTACTTC	CASSAGRISYEQYF
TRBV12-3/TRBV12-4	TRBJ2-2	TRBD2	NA	TGTGCCAGCAGTTTGACTAGCGGAGCGAACACCGGGGAGCTGTTTTTT	CASSLTSGANTGELFF
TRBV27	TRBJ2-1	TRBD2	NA	TGTGCCAGCAGTTTATCGATGCTAGCGGGGGGTTATGAGCAGTTCTTC	CASSLSMLAGGYEQFF
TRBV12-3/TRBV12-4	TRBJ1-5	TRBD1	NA	TGTGCCAGCAGTTTATCTGGACAGGGGCAGCCCCAGCATTTT	CASSLSGQGQPQHF
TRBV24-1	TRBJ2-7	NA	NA	TGTGCCACCAGTGACCCAGGGAGGAACTACGAGCAGTACTTC	CATSDPGRNYEQYF
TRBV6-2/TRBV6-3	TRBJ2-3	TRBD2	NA	TGTGCCAGCAATTTGCCGGGACTAGGGTCAGATACGCAGTATTTT	CASNLPGLGSDTQYF
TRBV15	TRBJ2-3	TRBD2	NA	TGTGCCACCAGCAGAGCTATAGCGCGGGGGAAGGATACGCAGTATTTT	CATSRAIARGKDTQYF
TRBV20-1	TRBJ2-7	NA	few	TGCAGTGCCCAGGACCAGGGTTCCTACGAGCAGTACTTC	CSAQDQGSYEQYF
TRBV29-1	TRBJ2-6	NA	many	TGCAGCGTCCGACTGCTCTCTGGGGCCAACGTCCTGACTTTC	CSVRLLSGANVLTF
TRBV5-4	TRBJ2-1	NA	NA	TGTGCCAGCAGCAGGGGGATTGGGGATGAGCAGTTCTTC	CASSRGIGDEQFF
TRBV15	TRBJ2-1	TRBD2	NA	TGTGCCACCAGCAGAGAGCGGGAGGGCCTCCATAATGAGCAGTTCTTC	CATSREREGLHNEQFF
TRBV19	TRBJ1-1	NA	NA	TGTGCCAGTAGTTCTCCGGGACACCCGAACACTGAAGCTTTCTTT	CASSSPGHPNTEAFF
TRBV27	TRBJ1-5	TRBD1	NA	TGTGCCAGCAGTCCTACAGGGGGCGGATATCAGCCCCAGCATTTT	CASSPTGGGYQPQHF
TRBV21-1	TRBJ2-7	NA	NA	TGTGCCAGCAGCAAAGTATTAAATCCCCGGGACAGGGGCGAGCAGTACTTC	CASSKVLNPRDRGEQYF
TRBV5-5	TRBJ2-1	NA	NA	TGTGCCAGCAGCTTGGTCCCGGACGGGTCTCAGCAGTTCTTC	CASSLVPDGSQQFF
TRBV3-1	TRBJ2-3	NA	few	TGTGCCAGCAGCCAAGGGTTGTCGGACTACAGCACAGATACGCAGTATTTT	CASSQGLSDYSTDTQYF
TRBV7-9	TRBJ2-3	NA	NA	TGTGCCAGCAGCTTCACAGGCACAGATACGCAGTATTTT	CASSFTGTDTQYF
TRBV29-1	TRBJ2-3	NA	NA	TGCAGCGTTGAACCCTCCGGGTCCCCGAATCAGTATTTT	CSVEPSGSPNQYF
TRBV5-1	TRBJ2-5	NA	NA	TGCGCCAGCAGCTTGGGGGGCCGCGCAGGCGAGACCCAGTACTTC	CASSLGGRAGETQYF